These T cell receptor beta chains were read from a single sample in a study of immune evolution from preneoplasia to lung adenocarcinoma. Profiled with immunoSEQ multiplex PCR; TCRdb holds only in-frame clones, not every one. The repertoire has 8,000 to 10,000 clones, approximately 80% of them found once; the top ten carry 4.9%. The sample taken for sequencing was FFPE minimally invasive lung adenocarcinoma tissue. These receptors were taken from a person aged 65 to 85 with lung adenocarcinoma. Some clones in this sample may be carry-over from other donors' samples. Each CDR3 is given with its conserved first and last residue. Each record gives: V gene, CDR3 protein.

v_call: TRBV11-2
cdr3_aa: CASSFGQGRETQYF

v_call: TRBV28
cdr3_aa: CASSTVRLAGVYSYEQYF

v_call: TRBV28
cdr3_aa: CASRRLGSISNQPQHF

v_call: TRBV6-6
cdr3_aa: CASREQAEETQYF

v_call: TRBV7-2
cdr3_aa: CASSLGGGQGAYEQYF

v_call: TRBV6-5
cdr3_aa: CASSPGGRTGELFF

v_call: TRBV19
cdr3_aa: CASSIRGRDYGYTF

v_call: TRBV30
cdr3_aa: CASQRDSRISEAFF

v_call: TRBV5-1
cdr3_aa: CASSNRVTGNPYNEQFF

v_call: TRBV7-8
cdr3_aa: CASSLSASVNTGELFF

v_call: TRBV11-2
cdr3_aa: CASSRLAGTSGEQYF

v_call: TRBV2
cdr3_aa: CASSDGGQGAYEQYF

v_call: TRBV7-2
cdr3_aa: CASSLSGAIYEQYF

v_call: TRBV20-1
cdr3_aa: CSANKVETQYF

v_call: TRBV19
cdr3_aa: CASSEVQGSYGYTF

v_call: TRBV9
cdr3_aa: CASSPPGQGPNTQYF

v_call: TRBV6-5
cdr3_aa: CASSYDSRADTQYF

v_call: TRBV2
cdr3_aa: CASLTGYNEQFF

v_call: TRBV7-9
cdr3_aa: CASSKREGNTEAFF

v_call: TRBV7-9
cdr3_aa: CASRLQGAGADTQYF

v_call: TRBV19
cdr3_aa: CAASRDDMQNQPQHF

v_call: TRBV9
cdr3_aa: CASSTTGESGNTIYF

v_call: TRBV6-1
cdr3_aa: CASRALAGETQYF

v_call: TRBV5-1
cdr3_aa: CASSTGQGDEKLFF

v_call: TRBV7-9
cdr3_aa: CASGQGGSTDTQYF

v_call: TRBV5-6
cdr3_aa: CASSRSGGLSYEQYF

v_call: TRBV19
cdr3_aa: CASMGQGGTEAFF

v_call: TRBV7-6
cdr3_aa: CASSSSGGADTQYF

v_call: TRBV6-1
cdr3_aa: CASQRGWRTEAFF

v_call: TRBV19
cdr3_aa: CASGLAIYNEQFF

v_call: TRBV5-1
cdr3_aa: CASSPGQGTEAFF

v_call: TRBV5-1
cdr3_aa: CASSLEQVGGGEKLFF

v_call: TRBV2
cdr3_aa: CASSLDSPYEQYF

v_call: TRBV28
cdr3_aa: CASSLWNEKLFF

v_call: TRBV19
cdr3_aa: CASSIEGTGFRQPQHF

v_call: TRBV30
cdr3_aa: CAWRVANRVNTEAFF

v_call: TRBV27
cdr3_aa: CASRYAGQHEQYF

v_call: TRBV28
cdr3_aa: CASTQGGQGARNYGYTF

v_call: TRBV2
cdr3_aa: CASTPPRVNTEAFF

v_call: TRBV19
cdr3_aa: CASMGQGYIDTQYF

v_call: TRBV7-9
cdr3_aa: CASSLYGSLGETQYF

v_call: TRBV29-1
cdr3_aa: CSVRGSAGNQETQYF

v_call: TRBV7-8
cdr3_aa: CASSLGGTARTGQPQHF

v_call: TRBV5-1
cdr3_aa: CASSEDRVGPEAFF

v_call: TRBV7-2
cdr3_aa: CASLSYYEQYF

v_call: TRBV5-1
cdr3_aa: CASSLIPGTGDEKLFF